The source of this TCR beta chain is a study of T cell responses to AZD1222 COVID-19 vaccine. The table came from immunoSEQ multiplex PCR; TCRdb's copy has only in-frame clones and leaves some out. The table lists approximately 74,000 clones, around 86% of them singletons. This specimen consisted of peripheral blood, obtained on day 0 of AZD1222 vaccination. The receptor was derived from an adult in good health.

CDR3 bases: TGTGCCAGCAGCCTGGAGGGGGACAGGGGCAGGACCTTGCGAGCTTTCTTT. Amino acid sequence: CASSLEGDRGRTLRAFF. The chain links TRBV21-1 to TRBJ1-1; the table's D call of TRBD1 was not tested on the DNA. TRBV21-1 is a documented pseudogene. The CDR3 has 17 residues.